This T cell receptor (beta chain) emerged from a study of metastatic and nonmetastatic thyroid tumors. Overall study results and limits: Reported TCR beta diversity, measured in blood and tumor, was significantly higher for malignant thyroid tumors than for benign nodules.

No treatment of any kind had been given to any patient before thyroid surgery. Ten or more counts support this clone. Its cognate antigen is unknown. V lost 3 bases to trimming and J lost 2 bases, with 10 bases between them. The CDR3 has 14 amino acids. Germline CDR1 reads LNHDA; CDR2 reads SQIVND (reference sequence). TCRdb re-clonotyped the PCR reads through MiXCR. The data show 43,000 or so clones, with around 15% seen just once and about 20% held by the top ten. Material for sequencing was blood. The sequence derives from a female donor with papillary thyroid cancer or a benign thyroid nodule (not recorded which). Some clones in this sample may be carry-over from other donors' samples. The rearrangement joins TRBV19 to TRBJ1-1; D uncertain. CDR3: CASSITVPNTEAFF. The DNA for the CDR3 is TGTGCCAGTAGTATTACGGTGCCTAACACTGAAGCTTTCTTT.